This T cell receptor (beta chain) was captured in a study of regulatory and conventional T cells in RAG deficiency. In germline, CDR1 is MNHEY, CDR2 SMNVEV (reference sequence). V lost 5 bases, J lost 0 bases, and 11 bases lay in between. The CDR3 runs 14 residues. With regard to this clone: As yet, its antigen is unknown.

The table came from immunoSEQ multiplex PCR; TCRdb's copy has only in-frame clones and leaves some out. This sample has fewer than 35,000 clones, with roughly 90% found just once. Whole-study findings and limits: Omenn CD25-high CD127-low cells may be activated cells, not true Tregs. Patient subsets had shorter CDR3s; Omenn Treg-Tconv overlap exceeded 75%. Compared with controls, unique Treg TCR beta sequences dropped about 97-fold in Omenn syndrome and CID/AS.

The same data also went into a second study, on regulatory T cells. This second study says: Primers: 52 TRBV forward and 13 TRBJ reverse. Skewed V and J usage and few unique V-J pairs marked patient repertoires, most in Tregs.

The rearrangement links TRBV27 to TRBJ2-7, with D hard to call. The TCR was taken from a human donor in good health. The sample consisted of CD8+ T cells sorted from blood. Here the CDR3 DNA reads TGTGCCAGCAGTGTAGTCTATAGCTCCTACGAGCAGTACTTC. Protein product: CASSVVYSSYEQYF.